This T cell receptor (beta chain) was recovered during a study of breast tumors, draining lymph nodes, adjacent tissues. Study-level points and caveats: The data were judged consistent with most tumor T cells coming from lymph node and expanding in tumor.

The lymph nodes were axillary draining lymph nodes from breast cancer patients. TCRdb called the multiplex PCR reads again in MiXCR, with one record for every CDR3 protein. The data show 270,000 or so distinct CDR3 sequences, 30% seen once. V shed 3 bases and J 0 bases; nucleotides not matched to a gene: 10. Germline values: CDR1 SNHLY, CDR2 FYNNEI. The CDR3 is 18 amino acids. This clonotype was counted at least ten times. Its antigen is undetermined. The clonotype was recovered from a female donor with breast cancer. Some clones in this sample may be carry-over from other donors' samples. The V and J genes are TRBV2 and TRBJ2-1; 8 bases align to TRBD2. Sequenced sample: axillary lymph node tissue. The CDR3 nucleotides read TGTGCCAGCAGTGAGCGACGGGGGGGCCCCTTCTCCTACAATGAGCAGTTCTTC. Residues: CASSERRGGPFSYNEQFF.